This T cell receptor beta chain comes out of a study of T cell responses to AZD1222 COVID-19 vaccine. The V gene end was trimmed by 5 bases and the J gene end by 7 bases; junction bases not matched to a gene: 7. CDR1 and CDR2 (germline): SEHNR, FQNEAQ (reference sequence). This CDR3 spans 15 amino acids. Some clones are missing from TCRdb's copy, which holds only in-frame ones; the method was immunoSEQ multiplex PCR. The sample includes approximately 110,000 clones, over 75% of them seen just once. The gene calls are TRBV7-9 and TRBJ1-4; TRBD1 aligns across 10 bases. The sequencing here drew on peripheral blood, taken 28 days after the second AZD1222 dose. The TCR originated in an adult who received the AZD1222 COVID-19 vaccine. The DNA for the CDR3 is TGTGCCAGCAGCCCTCCGGGACAGGGGACTGAAAAACTGTTTTTT. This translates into CASSPPGQGTEKLFF. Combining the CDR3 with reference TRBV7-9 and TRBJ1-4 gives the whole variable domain DTGVSQNPRHKITKRGQNVTFRCDPISEHNRLYWYRQTLGQGPEFLTYFQNEAQLEKSRLLSDRFSAERPKGSFSTLEIQRTEQGDSAMYLCASSPPGQGTEKLFFGSGTQLSVL.